These T cell receptor beta chains were read from a single sample in a study of blood T cell repertoires in COVID-19. Here immunoSEQ multiplex PCR was the method, and the copy in TCRdb shows in-frame clones only, minus some. Of about 210,000 clones in the sample, around 80% were seen once. The sequencing sample was made of peripheral blood. These receptors were obtained from a woman aged 60 to 75 with COVID-19, enrolled during active disease. Each CDR3 is given with its conserved first and last residue. The order of the fields is D gene, clone size, V gene, J gene, CDR3 DNA, CDR3 protein. A D gene is named only where the DNA matches it firmly. For some rows the clone size is stated as once, few or many, or as a class when expanded; others skip it.

>TRBD2|NA|TRBV2|TRBJ2-5
TGTGCCAGCAGACGACCTCCTAGCGGGGGGGGGCAAGAGACCCAGTACTTC
CASRRPPSGGGQETQYF
>TRBD2|NA|TRBV4-2|TRBJ2-7
TGTGCCAGCAGCCAAGATCTTCGTAGGACTAGCGGCTACTACGAGCAGTACTTC
CASSQDLRRTSGYYEQYF
>NA|NA|TRBV5-4|TRBJ2-3
TGTGCCAGCAGCTTGGATCGGGGGGATACGCAGTATTTT
CASSLDRGDTQYF
>NA|many|TRBV7-9|TRBJ2-5
TGTGCCAGCAGCTCCGGGGGAACCGAAGAGACCCAGTACTTC
CASSSGGTEETQYF
>NA|NA|TRBV18|TRBJ1-5
TGTGCCAGCTCACCCGAAACCGGCAGGGCCGGCGCTCAGCCCCAGCATTTT
CASSPETGRAGAQPQHF
>NA|NA|TRBV5-1|TRBJ2-3
TGCGCCAGCAGCTACGCGGGGGCGCGGGATACGCAGTATTTT
CASSYAGARDTQYF
>TRBD1|NA|TRBV6-5|TRBJ2-2
TGTGCCAGCAGTTATCGACAGGGGAACACCGGGGAGCTGTTTTTT
CASSYRQGNTGELFF
>NA|NA|TRBV5-1|TRBJ2-7
TGCGCCAGCAGCGGGCAGGGGATATCCTACGAGCAGTACTTC
CASSGQGISYEQYF
>TRBD1|NA|TRBV28|TRBJ1-5
TGTGCCAGCAGACCCTACGGGACAGGGGGGCGAGTAAATCAGCCCCAGCATTTT
CASRPYGTGGRVNQPQHF
>TRBD1|NA|TRBV19|TRBJ1-2
TGTGCCAGTAGTAACAGTCCGGGACAGGGGCTGGATGGCTACACCTTC
CASSNSPGQGLDGYTF
>TRBD2|NA|TRBV5-4|TRBJ2-3
TGTGCCAGCAGCGGACTTGGGACTAGCGTTAGCACAGATACGCAGTATTTT
CASSGLGTSVSTDTQYF
>TRBD2|NA|TRBV7-8|TRBJ2-1
TGTGCCAGCAGCTTAGGGGGACTAGCGTACAATGAGCAGTTCTTC
CASSLGGLAYNEQFF
>TRBD1|NA|TRBV27|TRBJ1-1
TGTGCCAGCAGGCGGGACAGGGGGCCGTCTGAAGCTTTCTTT
CASRRDRGPSEAFF
>NA|NA|TRBV14|TRBJ2-1
TGTGCCAGCAGCCAAGATAGGCTGGGGGGTTACAATGAGCAGTTCTTC
CASSQDRLGGYNEQFF
>NA|once|TRBV4-3|TRBJ1-1
TGCGCCAGCAGCCAAGAATCAGGGCGGAACACTGAAGCTTTCTTT
CASSQESGRNTEAFF
>TRBD1|NA|TRBV15|TRBJ2-7
TGTGCCACCAGCAGAGATCAGGGAACAGGGGGTCTTCACGAGCAGTACTTC
CATSRDQGTGGLHEQYF
>NA|NA|TRBV18|TRBJ1-3
TGTGCCAGCTCACCCCTACGACAAGGGGGTGTCGGAAACACCATATATTTT
CASSPLRQGGVGNTIYF
>NA|NA|TRBV10-1|TRBJ1-2
TGCGCCAGCACAAAGGTCCCTAGGGGTTCCGGCTACACCTTC
CASTKVPRGSGYTF
>TRBD1|NA|TRBV6-2/TRBV6-3|TRBJ2-7
TGTGCCAGCAGCAGGGGGGACAGGACCTACGAGCAGTACTTC
CASSRGDRTYEQYF
>NA|NA|TRBV28|TRBJ1-2
TGTGCCAGCAGCCAAACCTCTAACCGGGACATAATTAACTATGGCTACACCTTC
CASSQTSNRDIINYGYTF
>TRBD1|once|TRBV4-2|TRBJ2-7
TGTGCCAGCAGCCAAGGGGGACAGGGGAGTTACGAGCAGTACTTC
CASSQGGQGSYEQYF
>NA|NA|TRBV5-1|TRBJ1-1
TGCGCCAGCAGCGTCCGGGAGAACACTGAAGCTTTCTTT
CASSVRENTEAFF
>TRBD1|NA|TRBV6-1|TRBJ1-3
TGTGCCAGCAGTGACCTCTCTCGACAGGGATCTGGAAACACCATATATTTT
CASSDLSRQGSGNTIYF
>NA|NA|TRBV4-3|TRBJ1-2
TGCGCCAGCAGCCAAGATTTCAATAGACAGTATGGCTACACCTTC
CASSQDFNRQYGYTF
>TRBD1|NA|TRBV3-1/TRBV3-2|TRBJ2-7
TGTGCCAGCAGCCAAGGACAGGGCTCCTACGAGCAGTACTTC
CASSQGQGSYEQYF
>TRBD1|NA|TRBV5-1|TRBJ2-2
TGCGCCAGCAGCCGACAGGGAAACACCGGGGAGCTGTTTTTT
CASSRQGNTGELFF
>TRBD2|NA|TRBV28|TRBJ2-1
TGTGCCAGCAGTTTAACGGGAGGGAGAAATGAGCAGTTCTTC
CASSLTGGRNEQFF
>NA|NA|TRBV28|TRBJ2-1
TGTGCCAGCAGTGGCCAGGGGTCTGAGCAGTTCTTC
CASSGQGSEQFF
>NA|few|TRBV2|TRBJ1-4
TGTGCCAGCCATGCTACAACTAATGAAAAACTGTTTTTT
CASHATTNEKLFF
>NA|NA|TRBV5-6|TRBJ2-5
TGTGCCAGCAGCCAGGACTACCAGGAGACCCAGTACTTC
CASSQDYQETQYF
>TRBD2|many|TRBV10-3|TRBJ2-7
TGTGCCATTTCAGGGGGGCTAGCGGGAGGCTACGAGCAGTACTTC
CAISGGLAGGYEQYF
>NA|NA|TRBV28|TRBJ1-5
TGTGCCAGCAGTTTTTGGGGGGAGTCCTTCAATCAGCCCCAGCATTTT
CASSFWGESFNQPQHF
>NA|NA|TRBV7-8|TRBJ2-2
TGTGCCAGCAGCTTCCGTTGGGGGGACACCGGGGAGCTGTTTTTT
CASSFRWGDTGELFF
>TRBD1|NA|TRBV29-1|TRBJ1-2
TGCAGCGTGACGGGACAGGGACAAATCTATGGCTACACCTTC
CSVTGQGQIYGYTF
>NA|NA|TRBV4-1|TRBJ1-6
TGCGCCAGCAGCCAGACGGACAGACCGTCACCCCTCCACTTT
CASSQTDRPSPLHF
>TRBD1|NA|TRBV19|TRBJ1-1
TGTGCCAGTAGTCTCTGGGACAGGGGGCGAACTGAAGCTTTCTTT
CASSLWDRGRTEAFF
>TRBD1|NA|TRBV5-4|TRBJ2-1
TGTGCCAGCAAGTCAGGGGGATCCCTCGATGAGCAGTTCTTC
CASKSGGSLDEQFF
>NA|NA|TRBV9|TRBJ2-5
TGTGCCAGCAGCCCTCGGGTGAAAGAGACCCAGTACTTC
CASSPRVKETQYF
>TRBD2|few|TRBV28|TRBJ2-1
TGTGCCAGCAGTTCGCTCTTACTAGCGGGAGGTTACAATGAGCAGTTCTTC
CASSSLLLAGGYNEQFF
>NA|NA|TRBV28|TRBJ2-7
TGTGCCAGCCCCCCGTACCCCGGGTCGAACGAGCAGTACTTC
CASPPYPGSNEQYF
>NA|NA|TRBV11-2|TRBJ1-2
TGTGCCAGCACCCGGGGGGCGTCCTATGGCTACACCTTC
CASTRGASYGYTF
>NA|NA|TRBV11-2|TRBJ2-7
TGTGCCAGCAGCTTAGCCCCCACGGCTAGCTCCTACGAGCAGTACTTC
CASSLAPTASSYEQYF
>TRBD1|NA|TRBV3-1/TRBV3-2|TRBJ2-2
TGTGCCAGCAGCCAAGCCGGGACAGGGGGCTTTGTGAACGGGGAGCTGTTTTTT
CASSQAGTGGFVNGELFF
>NA|NA|TRBV6-2/TRBV6-3|TRBJ1-5
TGTGCCAGCAGTTATTACAATGTCAATCAGCCCCAGCATTTT
CASSYYNVNQPQHF
>NA|NA|TRBV5-1|TRBJ1-5
TGCGCCAGCAGCTCGGGACTGCAGAATCAGCCCCAGCATTTT
CASSSGLQNQPQHF
>TRBD2|NA|TRBV14|TRBJ2-1
TGTGCCAGCAGCCCCTCCTGGTTTTTGGCGGGGGGGCACAATGAGCAGTTCTTC
CASSPSWFLAGGHNEQFF
>TRBD1|NA|TRBV19|TRBJ2-7
TGTGCCAGTAGTACCCTCACACAGGGGCGAGGGTACGAGCAGTACTTC
CASSTLTQGRGYEQYF
>NA|NA|TRBV9|TRBJ1-2
TGTGCCAGCAGCCCTCACAGAGGCAGGGGATCTAACTATGGCTACACCTTC
CASSPHRGRGSNYGYTF
>NA|NA|TRBV19|TRBJ1-5
TGTGCCAGTAGTATCCGCGATCAGCCCCAGCATTTT
CASSIRDQPQHF
>NA|NA|TRBV28|TRBJ1-6
TGTGCCAGCGGAAAGTGGGCAGGGGCACCCAATTCACCCCTCCACTTT
CASGKWAGAPNSPLHF
>TRBD1|NA|TRBV4-3|TRBJ2-1
TGCGCCAGCAGCCAGCTCCTCGGGGACAGGGGAAGCAATGAGCAGTTCTTC
CASSQLLGDRGSNEQFF